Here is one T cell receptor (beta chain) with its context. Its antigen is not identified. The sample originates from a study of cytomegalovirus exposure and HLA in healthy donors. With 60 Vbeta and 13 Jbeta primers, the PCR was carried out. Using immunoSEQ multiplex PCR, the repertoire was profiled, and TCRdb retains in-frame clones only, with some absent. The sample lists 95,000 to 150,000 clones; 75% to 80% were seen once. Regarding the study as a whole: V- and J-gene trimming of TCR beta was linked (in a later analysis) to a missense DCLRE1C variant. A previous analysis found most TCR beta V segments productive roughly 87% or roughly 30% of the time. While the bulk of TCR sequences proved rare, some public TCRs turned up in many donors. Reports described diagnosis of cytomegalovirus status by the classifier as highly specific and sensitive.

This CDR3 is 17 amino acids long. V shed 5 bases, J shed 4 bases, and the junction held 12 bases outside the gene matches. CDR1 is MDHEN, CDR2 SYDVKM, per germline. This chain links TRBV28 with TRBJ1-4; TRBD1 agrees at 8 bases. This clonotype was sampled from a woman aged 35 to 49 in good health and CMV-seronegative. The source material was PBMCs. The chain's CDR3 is CASSPPLPGQVNEKLFF. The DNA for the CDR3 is TGTGCCAGCAGTCCCCCGTTACCGGGACAGGTTAATGAAAAACTGTTTTTT.